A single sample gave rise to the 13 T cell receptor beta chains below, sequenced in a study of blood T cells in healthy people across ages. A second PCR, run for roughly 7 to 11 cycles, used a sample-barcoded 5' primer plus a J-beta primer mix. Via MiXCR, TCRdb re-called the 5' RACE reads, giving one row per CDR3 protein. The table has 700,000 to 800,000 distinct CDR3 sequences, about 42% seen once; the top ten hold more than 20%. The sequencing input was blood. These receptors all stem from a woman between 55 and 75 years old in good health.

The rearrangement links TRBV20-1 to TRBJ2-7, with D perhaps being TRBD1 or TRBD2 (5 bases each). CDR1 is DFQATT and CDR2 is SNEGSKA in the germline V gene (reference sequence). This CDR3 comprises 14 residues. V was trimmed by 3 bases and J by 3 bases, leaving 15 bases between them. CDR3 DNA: TGCAGTGCTAGTTCACGGGGCTTAGGCTACGAGCAGTACTTC. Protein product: CSASSRGLGYEQYF.

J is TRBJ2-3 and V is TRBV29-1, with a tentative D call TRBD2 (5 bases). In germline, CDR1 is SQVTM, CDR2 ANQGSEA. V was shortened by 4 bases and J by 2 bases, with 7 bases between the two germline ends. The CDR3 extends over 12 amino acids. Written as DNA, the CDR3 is TGCAGCGTTGTCGGGGTCACAGATACGCAGTATTTT. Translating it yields CSVVGVTDTQYF.

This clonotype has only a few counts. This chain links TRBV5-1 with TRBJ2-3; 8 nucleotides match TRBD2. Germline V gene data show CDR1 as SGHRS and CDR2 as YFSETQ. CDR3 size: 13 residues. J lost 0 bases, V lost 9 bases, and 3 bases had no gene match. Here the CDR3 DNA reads TGCGCCACCGGGGGGGCGAGCACAGATACGCAGTATTTT. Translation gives CATGGASTDTQYF.

The CDR3 DNA is TGTGCCAGCAGCCAAGGACTCTCACATGAGCAGTACTTC. It translates to CASSQGLSHEQYF. The chain carries TRBV4-2 and TRBJ2-7; D call uncertain. The V end was cut by 1 base, the J end by 7 bases, with 11 bases between. The CDR3 contains 13 residues. In germline, CDR1 is LGHNA, CDR2 YNFKEQ.

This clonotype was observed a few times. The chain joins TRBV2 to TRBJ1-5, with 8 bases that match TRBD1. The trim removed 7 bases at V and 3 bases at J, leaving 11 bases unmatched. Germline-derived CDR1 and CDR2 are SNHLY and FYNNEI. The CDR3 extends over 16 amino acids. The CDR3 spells CASTGQGVSPNQPQHF. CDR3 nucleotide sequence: TGTGCCAGCACCGGACAGGGTGTATCCCCCAATCAGCCCCAGCATTTT.

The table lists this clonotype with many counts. CDR3 protein: CASIPNTGGRTDTQYF. The CDR3 DNA reads as TGTGCCAGCATCCCAAACACAGGGGGACGCACAGATACGCAGTATTTT. The V and J genes are TRBV12-3 or TRBV12-4 and TRBJ2-3, with 8 bases lining up with TRBD1. After removal of 7 bases from V and 1 base from J, the junction contained 10 bases not matched to a gene. The CDR3 is 16 amino acids.

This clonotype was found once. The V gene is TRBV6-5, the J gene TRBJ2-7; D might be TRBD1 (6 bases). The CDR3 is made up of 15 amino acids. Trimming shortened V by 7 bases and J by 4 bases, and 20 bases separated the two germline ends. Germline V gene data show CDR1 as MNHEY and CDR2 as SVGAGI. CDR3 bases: TGTGCCAGCAACGAGGGACACTACAAAAGTTACGAGCAGTACTTC. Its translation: CASNEGHYKSYEQYF.

The CDR3 loop is CASSARLPSGNTIYF. CDR3 DNA: TGTGCCAGCAGCGCCCGTTTGCCCTCTGGAAACACCATATATTTT. The rearrangement links TRBV9 to TRBJ1-3; unclear D gene. The CDR3 has 15 residues. The germline V and J ends were trimmed by 3 bases and 0 bases, with 10 bases remaining between them. The V gene's germline CDR1 is SGDLS and CDR2 YYNGEE.

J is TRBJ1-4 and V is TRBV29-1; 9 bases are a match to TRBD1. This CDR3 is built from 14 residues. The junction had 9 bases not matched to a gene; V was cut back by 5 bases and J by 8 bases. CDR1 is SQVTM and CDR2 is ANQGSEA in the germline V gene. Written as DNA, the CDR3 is TGCAGCGTTCGTCTGGACAGGGGCGGCGAAAAACTGTTTTTT. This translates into CSVRLDRGGEKLFF.

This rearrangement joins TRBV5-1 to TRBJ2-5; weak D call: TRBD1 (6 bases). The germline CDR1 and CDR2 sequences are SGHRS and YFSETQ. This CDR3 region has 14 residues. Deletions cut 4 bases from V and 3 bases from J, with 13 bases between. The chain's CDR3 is CASSDQGQEETQYF. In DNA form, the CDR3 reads TGCGCCAGCAGCGACCAGGGACAAGAAGAGACCCAGTACTTC.

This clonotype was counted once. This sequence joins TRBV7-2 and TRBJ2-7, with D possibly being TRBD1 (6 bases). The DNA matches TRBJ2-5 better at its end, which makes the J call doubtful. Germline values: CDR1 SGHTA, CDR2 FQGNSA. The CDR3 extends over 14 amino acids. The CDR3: CASSLHRDEGTQYF. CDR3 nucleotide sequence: TGTGCCAGCAGCCTTCACAGGGACGAAGGGACCCAGTACTTC.

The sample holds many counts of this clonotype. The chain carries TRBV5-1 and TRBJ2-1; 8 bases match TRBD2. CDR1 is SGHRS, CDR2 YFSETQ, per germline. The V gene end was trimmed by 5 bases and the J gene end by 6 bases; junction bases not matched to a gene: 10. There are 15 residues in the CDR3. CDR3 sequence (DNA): TGCGCCAGCAGGCTGACGGCGGGGGGACCCAATGAGCAGTTCTTC. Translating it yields CASRLTAGGPNEQFF. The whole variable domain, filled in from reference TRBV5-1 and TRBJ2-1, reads KAGVTQTPRYLIKTRGQQVTLSCSPISGHRSVSWYQQTPGQGLQFLFEYFSETQRNKGNFPGRFSGRQFSNSRSEMNVSTLELGDSALYLCASRLTAGGPNEQFFGPGTRLTVL.

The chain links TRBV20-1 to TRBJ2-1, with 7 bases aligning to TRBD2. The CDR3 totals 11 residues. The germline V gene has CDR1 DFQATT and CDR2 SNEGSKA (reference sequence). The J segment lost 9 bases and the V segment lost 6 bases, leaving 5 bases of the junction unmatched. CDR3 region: CSAISGAEQFF. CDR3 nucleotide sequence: TGCAGTGCGATAAGCGGGGCTGAGCAGTTCTTC.